This T cell receptor beta chain was obtained from a study of CD8+CD57+ T cells in acquired aplastic anemia. Broader study findings: Patients and controls turned out to have twenty-nine CD8+ CDR3 sequences in common. The CD8+ Simpson's diversity of patients and controls was not significantly different.

This clonotype was picked up many times. Antigen unknown. The junction differs from germline at one of its ends, possibly a read error. Germline V gene sequence: CDR1 SSHAT, CDR2 FNYEAQ (reference sequence). The CDR3 is 14 amino acids. Researchers used genomic DNA as the template to profile TCR beta VDJ and CDR3. TCRdb called the reads again in MiXCR, with one record for every CDR3 protein. The table includes about 180,000 distinct CDR3 sequences, 40% to 55% detected once. The clonotype was recovered from a human donor in good health. The chain uses TRBV7-7 and TRBJ2-1, with 9 bases lining up with TRBD1. Sequencing was carried out using sorted CD4+, CD8+, or CD8+CD57+ T cells (not recorded which) from PBMCs. CDR3 region: CASSLDGTGHEQFF. The CDR3, as DNA: TGTGCTAGCAGCTTAGACGGGACAGGGCATGAGCAGTTCTTC.